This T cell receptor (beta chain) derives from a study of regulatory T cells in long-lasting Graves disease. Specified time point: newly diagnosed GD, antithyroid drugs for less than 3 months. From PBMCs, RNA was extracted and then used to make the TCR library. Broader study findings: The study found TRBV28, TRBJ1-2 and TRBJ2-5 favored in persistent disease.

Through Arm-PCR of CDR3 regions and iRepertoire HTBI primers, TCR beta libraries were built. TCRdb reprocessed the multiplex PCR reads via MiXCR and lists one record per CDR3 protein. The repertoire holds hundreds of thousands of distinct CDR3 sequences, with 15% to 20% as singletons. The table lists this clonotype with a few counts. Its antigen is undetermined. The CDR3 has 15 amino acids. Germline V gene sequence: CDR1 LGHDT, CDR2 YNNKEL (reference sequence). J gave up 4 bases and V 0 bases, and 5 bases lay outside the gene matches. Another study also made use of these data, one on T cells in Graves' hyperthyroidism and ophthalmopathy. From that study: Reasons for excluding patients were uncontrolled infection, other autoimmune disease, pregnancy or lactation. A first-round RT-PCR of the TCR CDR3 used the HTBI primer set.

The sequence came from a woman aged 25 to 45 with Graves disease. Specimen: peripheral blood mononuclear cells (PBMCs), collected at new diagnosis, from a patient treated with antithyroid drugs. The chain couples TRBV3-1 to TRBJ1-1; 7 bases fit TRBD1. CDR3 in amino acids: CASSQDLTGSTEAFF. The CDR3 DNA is TGTGCCAGCAGCCAAGATCTGACAGGGTCCACTGAAGCTTTCTTT.